This section outlines one T cell receptor beta chain sequence together with its context. Its antigen is still unknown. There are no base qualities to consult, and no much larger clone falls within one base. This entry comes from a study of T cell repertoires in cytomegalovirus infection (dated by TCRdb to between 2017 and 2020). At the level of the whole study: Because public TCR beta signatures pointed to carriage of CMV infection together with the matching HLA type, the HLA type of each donor mattered for the analysis.

V gives up 5 bases and J gives up 0 bases, and the segment between their germline ends measures 11 bases. The cysteine opens and the phenylalanine closes a CDR3 of 16 amino acids. CDR3 DNA is the only sequence kept; it has 48 bases, read in frame from the first base. CDR1 and CDR2 are read off the germline V gene as SGHTA and FQGNSA. General study outcomes and caveats: In both this cohort and an independent roughly 330-donor cohort, the cumulative frequency of public TCR beta family members distinguished carriers of CMV infection plus the relevant HLA type. In the ex vivo response, HLA-C-restricted CMV-specific TCR beta clonotypes were dominant, and in two of eight donors the single most frequent clonotype came from this HLA-C-restricted group.

TCRdb lists the instrument as Illumina HiSeq 1500. Clones were called with MiXCR by TCRdb after fastp trimmed the public reads at Q25, and only in-frame beta chains were retained. Each CDR3 protein gets just one entry, which takes the most common genes and DNA from the rows behind it. The sample contains 300,000 to 400,000 distinct CDR3 sequences, around 18% of them found a single time. Around 8.6% of the sample comes from the top ten. The specimen was PBMCs. This sequence originates from a human donor in good health (CMV status not recorded). Some clones in this sample may be carry-over from other donors' samples. This chain is built from TRBV7-2 and TRBJ1-6; the D gene lacks a confident call. The DNA sequence is TGTGCCAGCAGCGTCAAGCATGCCTCCTATAATTCACCCCTCCACTTT. This yields the protein CASSVKHASYNSPLHF.